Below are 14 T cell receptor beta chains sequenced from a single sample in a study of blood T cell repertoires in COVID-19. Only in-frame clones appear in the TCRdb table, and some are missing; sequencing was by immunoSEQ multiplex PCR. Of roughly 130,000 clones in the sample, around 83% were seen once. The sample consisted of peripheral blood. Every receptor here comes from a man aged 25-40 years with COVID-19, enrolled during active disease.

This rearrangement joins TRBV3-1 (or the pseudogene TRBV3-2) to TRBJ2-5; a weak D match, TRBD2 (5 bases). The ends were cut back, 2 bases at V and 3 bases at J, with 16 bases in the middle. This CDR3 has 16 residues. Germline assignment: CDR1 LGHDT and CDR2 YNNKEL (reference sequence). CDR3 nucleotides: TGTGCCAGCAGCCAAAGGGAGTCGCCATATAAAGAGACCCAGTACTTC. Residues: CASSQRESPYKETQYF.

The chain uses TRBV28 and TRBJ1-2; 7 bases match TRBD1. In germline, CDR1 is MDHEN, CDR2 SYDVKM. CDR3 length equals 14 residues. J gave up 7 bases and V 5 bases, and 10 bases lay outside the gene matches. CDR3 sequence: CASSTGTGAGGYTF. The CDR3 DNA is TGTGCCAGCAGTACCGGAACAGGGGCGGGTGGCTACACCTTC.

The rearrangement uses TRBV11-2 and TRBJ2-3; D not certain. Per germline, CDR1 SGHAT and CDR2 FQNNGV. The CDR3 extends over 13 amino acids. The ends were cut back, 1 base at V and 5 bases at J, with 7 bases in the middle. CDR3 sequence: CASSLVGGDTQYF. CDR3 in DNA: TGTGCCAGCAGCTTAGTAGGCGGAGATACGCAGTATTTT.

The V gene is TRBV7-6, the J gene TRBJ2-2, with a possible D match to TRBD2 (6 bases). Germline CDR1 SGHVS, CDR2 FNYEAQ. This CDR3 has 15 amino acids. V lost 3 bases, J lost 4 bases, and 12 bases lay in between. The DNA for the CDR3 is TGTGCCAGCAGCTTCGGGGGAGGTGGCACCGGGGAGCTGTTTTTT. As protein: CASSFGGGGTGELFF. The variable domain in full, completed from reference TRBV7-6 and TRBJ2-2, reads GAGVSQSPRYKVTKRGQDVALRCDPISGHVSLYWYRQALGQGPEFLTYFNYEAQQDKSGLPNDRFSAERPEGSISTLTIQRTEQRDSAMYRCASSFGGGGTGELFFGEGSRLTVL.

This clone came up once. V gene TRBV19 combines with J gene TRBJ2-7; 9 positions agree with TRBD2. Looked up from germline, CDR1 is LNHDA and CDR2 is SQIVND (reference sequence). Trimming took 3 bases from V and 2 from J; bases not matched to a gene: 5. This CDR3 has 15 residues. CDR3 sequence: CASSIGASGTYEQYF. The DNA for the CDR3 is TGTGCCAGTAGTATCGGGGCTAGCGGGACCTACGAGCAGTACTTC.

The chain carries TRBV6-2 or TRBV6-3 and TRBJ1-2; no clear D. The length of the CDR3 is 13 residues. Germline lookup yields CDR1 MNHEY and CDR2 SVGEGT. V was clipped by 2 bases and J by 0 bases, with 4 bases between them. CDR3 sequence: CASSYGANYGYTF. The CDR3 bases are TGTGCCAGCAGTTACGGAGCTAACTATGGCTACACCTTC.

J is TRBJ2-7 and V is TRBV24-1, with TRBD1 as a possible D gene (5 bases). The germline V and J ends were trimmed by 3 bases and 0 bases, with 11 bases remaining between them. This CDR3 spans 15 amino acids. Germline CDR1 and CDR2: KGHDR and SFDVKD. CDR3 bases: TGTGCCACCAGTGATCCCAGGGATTCCTCCTACGAGCAGTACTTC. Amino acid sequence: CATSDPRDSSYEQYF.

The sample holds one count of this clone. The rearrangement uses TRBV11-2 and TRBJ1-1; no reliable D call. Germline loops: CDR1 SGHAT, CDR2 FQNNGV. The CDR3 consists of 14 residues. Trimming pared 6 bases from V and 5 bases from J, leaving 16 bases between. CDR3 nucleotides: TGTGCCAGCAGTCTCGGGGATCGAGGGACTGAAGCTTTCTTT. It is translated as CASSLGDRGTEAFF. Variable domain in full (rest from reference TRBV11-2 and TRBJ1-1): EAGVAQSPRYKIIEKRQSVAFWCNPISGHATLYWYQQILGQGPKLLIQFQNNGVVDDSQLPKDRFSAERLKGVDSTLKIQPAKLEDSAVYLCASSLGDRGTEAFFGQGTRLTVV.

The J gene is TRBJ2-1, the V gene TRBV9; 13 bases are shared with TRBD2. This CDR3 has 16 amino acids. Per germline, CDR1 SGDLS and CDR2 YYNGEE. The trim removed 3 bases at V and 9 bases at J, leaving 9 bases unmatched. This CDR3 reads CASSALTSGRNGEQFF. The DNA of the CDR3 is TGTGCCAGCAGCGCCTTGACTAGCGGGAGGAATGGTGAGCAGTTCTTC.

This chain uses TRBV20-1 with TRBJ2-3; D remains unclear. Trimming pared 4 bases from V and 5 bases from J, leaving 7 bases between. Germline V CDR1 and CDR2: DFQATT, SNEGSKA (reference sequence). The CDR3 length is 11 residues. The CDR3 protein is CSATLRDTQYF. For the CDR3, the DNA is TGCAGTGCTACTTTGAGAGATACGCAGTATTTT.

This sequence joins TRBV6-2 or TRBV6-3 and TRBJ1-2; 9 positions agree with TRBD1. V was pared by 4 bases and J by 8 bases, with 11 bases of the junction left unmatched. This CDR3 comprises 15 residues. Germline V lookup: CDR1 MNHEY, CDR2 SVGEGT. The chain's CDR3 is CASSFSGTGSTGYTF. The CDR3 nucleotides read TGTGCCAGCAGTTTTTCCGGGACAGGGTCTACCGGCTACACCTTC.

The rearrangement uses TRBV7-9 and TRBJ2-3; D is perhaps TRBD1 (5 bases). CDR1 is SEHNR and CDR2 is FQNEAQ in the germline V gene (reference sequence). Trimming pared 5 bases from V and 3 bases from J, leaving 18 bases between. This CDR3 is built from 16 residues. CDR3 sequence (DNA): TGTGCCAGCAGCCCTCAGGGAAGCCTCACTACAGATACGCAGTATTTT. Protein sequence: CASSPQGSLTTDTQYF.

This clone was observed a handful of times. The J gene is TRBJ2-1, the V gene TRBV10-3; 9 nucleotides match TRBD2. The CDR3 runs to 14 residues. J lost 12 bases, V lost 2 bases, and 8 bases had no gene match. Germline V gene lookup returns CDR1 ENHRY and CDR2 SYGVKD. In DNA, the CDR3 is TGTGCCATCAGTGAGCCGCGACTAGCGGATACGCAGTTCTTC. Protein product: CAISEPRLADTQFF.

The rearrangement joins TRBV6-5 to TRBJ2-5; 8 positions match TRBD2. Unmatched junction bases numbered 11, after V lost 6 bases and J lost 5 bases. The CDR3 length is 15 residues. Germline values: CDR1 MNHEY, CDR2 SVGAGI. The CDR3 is CASSRGGGPGETQYF. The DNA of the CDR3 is TGTGCCAGCAGCCGGGGGGGAGGGCCTGGGGAGACCCAGTACTTC.